This is a list of T cell receptor beta chains from one sample in a study of T cell responses to AZD1222 COVID-19 vaccine. This table comes from immunoSEQ multiplex PCR, and its TCRdb copy is limited to in-frame clones, with some not included. The table records about 35,000 clones, around 88% of them present only once. The input for sequencing was peripheral blood, taken on day 0 of AZD1222 vaccination. These receptors were taken from an adult in good health. The CDR3 runs from the conserved cysteine through the conserved F or W. D genes are given only for firm matches. Rows give clone size only sometimes, using once, few, many, or a class for an expanded clone.

TRBV5-6	NA	TRBD1	TRBJ2-7	TGTGCCAGCAGCTTGGTTACGGCAGGGGGAACCTACGAGCAGTACTTC	CASSLVTAGGTYEQYF
TRBV7-2	NA	TRBD1	TRBJ2-4	TGTGCCAGCAGCTTAACCCCGGGACAGGGAGGGATTCAGTACTTC	CASSLTPGQGGIQYF
TRBV11-2	NA	NA	TRBJ1-6	TGTGCCAGCAGCTTAGATCCCCGTCGAAATTCACCCCTCCACTTT	CASSLDPRRNSPLHF
TRBV20-1	NA	NA	TRBJ1-5	TGCAGTGCTAGTAGCGACAGGCTCGGCAATCAGCCCCAGCATTTT	CSASSDRLGNQPQHF
TRBV18	NA	TRBD1	TRBJ2-7	TGTGCCAGCTCACCACTACAGGGGGCGAGAGAGGGCTACGAGCAGTACTTC	CASSPLQGAREGYEQYF
TRBV4-3	NA	NA	TRBJ2-5	TGCGCCAGCAGCCAAGAAGATCGCGGGTTGGAGACCCAGTACTTC	CASSQEDRGLETQYF
TRBV5-8	NA	NA	TRBJ1-5	TGTGCCAGCAGTCCCCGGGGGGTCCATAGCAATCAGCCCCAGCATTTT	CASSPRGVHSNQPQHF
TRBV29-1	NA	NA	TRBJ1-4	TGCAGCGTCCAGGGCGGGAGTGAAAAACTGTTTTTT	CSVQGGSEKLFF
TRBV4-2	NA	NA	TRBJ2-7	TGTGCCAGCAGCCTAAACTCCAAATACGAGCAGTACTTC	CASSLNSKYEQYF
TRBV30	once	TRBD1	TRBJ1-3	TGTGCCTGGAGTGGAGGGGGCCGTGGAAACACCATATATTTT	CAWSGGGRGNTIYF
TRBV5-4	once	NA	TRBJ2-1	TGTGCCAGCAGCCCCGGGGTCGGGGAGCAGTTCTTC	CASSPGVGEQFF
TRBV19	NA	TRBD1	TRBJ1-1	TGTGCCAGTAGTAGTAGACAGGGGCTAGGGACTGAAGCTTTCTTT	CASSSRQGLGTEAFF
TRBV10-3	NA	TRBD1	TRBJ2-7	TGTGCCACAGAGACCGGACAGGGTCTTTCCTACGAGCAGTACTTC	CATETGQGLSYEQYF
TRBV21-1	NA	NA	TRBJ2-1	TGTGCCAGCAGCAAAGCTAGGCGGATCACCTACAATGAGCAGTTCTTC	CASSKARRITYNEQFF
TRBV9	NA	NA	TRBJ1-2	TGTGCCAGCAGCCTTAAGGAGGAAGGCAGCTATGGCTACACCTTC	CASSLKEEGSYGYTF
TRBV11-2	NA	TRBD2	TRBJ2-1	TGTGCCAGCAGCTTAGGCCAGCGGGGGCCTTACAATGAGCAGTTCTTC	CASSLGQRGPYNEQFF
TRBV27	NA	NA	TRBJ1-1	TGTGCCAGCAGTCTGCTACTGGGGGGGACTGAAGCTTTCTTT	CASSLLLGGTEAFF
TRBV20-1	NA	NA	TRBJ2-3	TGCAGTGCTAGACCCACGGGTACGCAGTATTTT	CSARPTGTQYF
TRBV12-3/TRBV12-4	NA	NA	TRBJ1-2	TGTGCCAGCAGTTTCGGGGGTGACTATGGCTACACCTTC	CASSFGGDYGYTF
TRBV5-1	NA	NA	TRBJ1-2	TGCGCCAGCAGCTTACCCCCGGGGGCTTCTAACTATGGCTACACCTTC	CASSLPPGASNYGYTF
TRBV2	medium-sized	TRBD2	TRBJ2-7	TGTGCCAGCAGTGTGGCTAGCGGGACCTACGAGCAGTACTTC	CASSVASGTYEQYF
TRBV7-2	NA	NA	TRBJ2-5	TGTGCCAGCAGCTCGCAGGGACAAGAGACCCAGTACTTC	CASSSQGQETQYF
TRBV28	NA	NA	TRBJ1-3	TGTGCCAGCAGTGGCGCAGTGGTCTCCAGAAACACCATATATTTT	CASSGAVVSRNTIYF
TRBV5-1	NA	TRBD2	TRBJ2-1	TGCGCCAGCAGCTGGCTAGCGGGAGGTGAGAATGAGCAGTTCTTC	CASSWLAGGENEQFF
TRBV7-7	NA	NA	TRBJ2-2	TGTGCTAGCAGCTTAGGGCAGGAGTTCGCGAACACCGGGGAGCTGTTTTTT	CASSLGQEFANTGELFF
TRBV3-1/TRBV3-2	NA	NA	TRBJ1-3	TGTGCCAGCAGCCAAGACCGGACAGCAGCAGGGAACACCATATATTTT	CASSQDRTAAGNTIYF
TRBV24-1	NA	NA	TRBJ2-3	TGTGCCACCAGTGATTCACTAGCAGCTATATCAGATACGCAGTATTTT	CATSDSLAAISDTQYF
TRBV28	NA	TRBD2	TRBJ2-1	TGTGCCAGCAGTAAAACCGGGACTAGCGGGGGCCCGCGGGTGGGGCAGTTCTTC	CASSKTGTSGGPRVGQFF
TRBV7-9	NA	NA	TRBJ1-2	TGTGCCAGCAGGGAGGGGAACTATGGCTACACCTTC	CASREGNYGYTF
TRBV18	NA	NA	TRBJ2-3	TGTGCCAGCTCACCGGACAGCACAGATACGCAGTATTTT	CASSPDSTDTQYF
TRBV21-1	NA	NA	TRBJ2-2	TGTGCCAGCAGCAATGTGGGGGAGCTGTTTTTT	CASSNVGELFF
TRBV6-5	NA	TRBD1	TRBJ1-5	TGTGCCAGCAGACAGGGGGCAGGCAATCAGCCCCAGCATTTT	CASRQGAGNQPQHF
TRBV11-2	NA	NA	TRBJ1-1	TGTGCCAGCAGCTTAGTGCGGGCGATGAACACTGAAGCTTTCTTT	CASSLVRAMNTEAFF
TRBV2	NA	NA	TRBJ1-2	TGTGCCAGCAGTGAAAGTGGGACACTTGGCTACACCTTC	CASSESGTLGYTF
TRBV27	NA	NA	TRBJ2-4	TGTGCCAGCAGTCCCATGGGGACGGACATTCAGTACTTC	CASSPMGTDIQYF
TRBV5-1	NA	NA	TRBJ1-6	TGCGCCAGCAGCTTGTCCGGGACAAAAGAGTCACCCCTCCACTTT	CASSLSGTKESPLHF
TRBV7-2	NA	NA	TRBJ2-3	TGTGCCAGCAGCCGGGGGGCTTACACAGATACGCAGTATTTT	CASSRGAYTDTQYF
TRBV14	NA	NA	TRBJ1-2	TGTGCCAGCAGCCAGAGCACAGGGATGGATGGCTACACCTTC	CASSQSTGMDGYTF
TRBV6-2/TRBV6-3	NA	NA	TRBJ2-7	TGTGCCAGCAGTTACGACCCCAAAGACCCCAGGGGAGACGAGCAGTACTTC	CASSYDPKDPRGDEQYF
TRBV19	NA	TRBD1	TRBJ1-3	TGTGCCAGTAGAACACAGGGGGCTATCTCTGGAAACACCATATATTTT	CASRTQGAISGNTIYF
TRBV6-5	NA	TRBD1	TRBJ1-1	TGTGCCAGTTCAACAGGGGTGAACACTGAAGCTTTCTTT	CASSTGVNTEAFF
TRBV2	NA	TRBD1	TRBJ1-5	TGTGCCGGACAGGACGGCCGCAATCAGCCCCAGCATTTT	CAGQDGRNQPQHF
TRBV7-2	NA	TRBD2	TRBJ2-5	TGTGCCAGCAGCCTCCTGGGACTAGCTTTCCAAGAGACCCAGTACTTC	CASSLLGLAFQETQYF
TRBV3-1/TRBV3-2	NA	TRBD2	TRBJ2-2	TGTGCCAGCACCCCAAGGGGAGGGTACCCCGGGGAGCTGTTTTTT	CASTPRGGYPGELFF
TRBV7-8	once	TRBD1	TRBJ1-5	TGTGCCAGCAGCCCGGACAGGGGGCATGGGCAGCCCCAGCATTTT	CASSPDRGHGQPQHF
TRBV6-5	NA	NA	TRBJ1-1	TGTGCCAGCAGTTCGCCCGGCGGGCGCACTGAAGCTTTCTTT	CASSSPGGRTEAFF
TRBV7-9	NA	TRBD2	TRBJ2-1	TGTGCCAGCAGCTCCCCCGGGACTACCTACAATGAGCAGTTCTTC	CASSSPGTTYNEQFF
TRBV2	NA	NA	TRBJ1-1	TGTGCCAGCAGTGAGATGGGGACTGAAGCTTTCTTT	CASSEMGTEAFF